A single sample is the source of the 4 T cell receptor beta chains below, sequenced in a study of cytomegalovirus exposure and HLA in healthy donors. The primer mix had 60 Vbeta and 13 Jbeta primers. The table came from immunoSEQ multiplex PCR; TCRdb's copy has only in-frame clones and leaves some out. The table includes some 110,000 clones, roughly three quarters detected once. Sequencing was performed on PBMCs. The source of these receptors is a woman between 18 and 29 years old in good health and CMV-seronegative.

This chain links TRBV4-1 with TRBJ2-7; 7 nucleotides match TRBD2. Germline-derived CDR1 and CDR2 are MGHRA and YSYEKL. V lost 4 bases and J lost 4; bases outside the gene matches: 4. The CDR3 has 13 amino acids. CDR3 nucleotide sequence: TGCGCCAGCAGCCTAGGGCGGGGGTACGAGCAGTACTTC. It translates to CASSLGRGYEQYF.

The V and J genes are TRBV6-1 and TRBJ2-7; tentative D call: TRBD1 (5 bases). Germline V gene lookup returns CDR1 MNHNS and CDR2 SASEGT. V shed 6 bases and J shed 1 base, with 10 bases lying between them. The CDR3 is 13 residues long. This CDR3 reads CASSVTGSYEQYF. The CDR3 DNA is TGTGCCAGCAGCGTCACAGGTTCCTACGAGCAGTACTTC.

V usage is TRBV19 and J usage is TRBJ1-1; 8 nucleotides line up with TRBD1. This CDR3 is built from 15 residues. The germline gives CDR1 LNHDA, CDR2 SQIVND (reference sequence). Trimming took 6 bases from V and 2 from J; bases not matched to a gene: 8. As DNA, the CDR3 is TGTGCCAGTAGCCCCCGGGACAGGCATAACACTGAAGCTTTCTTT. Translated: CASSPRDRHNTEAFF.

The rearrangement joins TRBV28 to TRBJ2-6, with 11 bases aligning to TRBD1. J was trimmed by 0 bases and V by 6 bases; bases with no gene match: 13. Germline lookup yields CDR1 MDHEN and CDR2 SYDVKM. The CDR3 length is 20 residues. This CDR3 reads CASSRHHFGTGGSGANVLTF. In DNA, the CDR3 is TGTGCCAGCAGCCGGCACCATTTCGGGACAGGGGGCTCTGGGGCCAACGTCCTGACTTTC.